The present entry profiles one TCR beta chain with its context. Its cognate antigen is unknown. TCRdb passed the reads through MiXCR, listing each CDR3 protein once. The table has 370,000 or so distinct CDR3 sequences, 34% seen once. This sample was included in a study of T cell repertoires in cytomegalovirus infection. Study-wide findings and caveats: Carriage of CMV together with the relevant HLA was identifiable through cumulative public TCR beta family frequency.

Per the germline V gene, CDR1 is MNHEY and CDR2 is SMNVEV (reference sequence). This CDR3 spans 17 amino acids. Trimming cost V 6 bases and J 10 bases, with 28 bases left between them. This sample comprised cultured PBMCs, obtained from culture after CMV antigen stimulation. The chain links TRBV27 to TRBJ2-1; D might be TRBD2 (6 bases). The clonotype was recovered from a human donor in good health (CMV status not recorded). Some clones in this sample may be carry-over from other donors' samples. CDR3 protein: CASSTRTGPRGGYEQFF. Written as DNA, the CDR3 is TGTGCCAGCAGCACACGGACCGGGCCAAGGGGAGGTTACGAGCAGTTCTTC.